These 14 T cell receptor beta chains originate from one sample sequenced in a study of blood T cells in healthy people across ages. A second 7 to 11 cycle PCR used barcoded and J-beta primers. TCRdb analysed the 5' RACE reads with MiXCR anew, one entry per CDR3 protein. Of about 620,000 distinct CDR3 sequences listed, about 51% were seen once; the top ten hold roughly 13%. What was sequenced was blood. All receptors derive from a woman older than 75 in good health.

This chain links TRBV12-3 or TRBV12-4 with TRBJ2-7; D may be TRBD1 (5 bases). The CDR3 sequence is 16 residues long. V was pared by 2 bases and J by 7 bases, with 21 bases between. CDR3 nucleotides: TGTGCCAGCAGTTTAATGGGGCCATTGCCGGGCTTGGAGCAGTACTTC. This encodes CASSLMGPLPGLEQYF.

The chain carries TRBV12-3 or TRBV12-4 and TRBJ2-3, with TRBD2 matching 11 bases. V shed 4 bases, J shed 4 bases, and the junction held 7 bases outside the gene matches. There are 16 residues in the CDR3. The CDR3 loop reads CASSSLAGGVSDTQYF. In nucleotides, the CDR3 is TGTGCCAGCAGTTCCCTAGCGGGGGGCGTTTCAGATACGCAGTATTTT.

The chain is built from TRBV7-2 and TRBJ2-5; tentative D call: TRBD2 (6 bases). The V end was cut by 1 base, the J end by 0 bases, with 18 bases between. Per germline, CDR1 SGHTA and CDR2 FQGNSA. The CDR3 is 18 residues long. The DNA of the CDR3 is TGTGCCAGCAGCTTAGGGTTACTAGCCGTAAACTACCAAGAGACCCAGTACTTC. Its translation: CASSLGLLAVNYQETQYF.

CDR3 bases: TGTGCCAGCAGCCAAGATGGTAGGGATAGCAATCAGCCCCAGCATTTT. This codes for CASSQDGRDSNQPQHF. The rearrangement joins TRBV4-2 to TRBJ1-5; no firm D call. Between the trimmed V and J ends, which lost 0 bases and 0 bases, there was a span of 9 bases. CDR1 and CDR2 (germline): LGHNA, YNFKEQ. The CDR3 has 16 residues.

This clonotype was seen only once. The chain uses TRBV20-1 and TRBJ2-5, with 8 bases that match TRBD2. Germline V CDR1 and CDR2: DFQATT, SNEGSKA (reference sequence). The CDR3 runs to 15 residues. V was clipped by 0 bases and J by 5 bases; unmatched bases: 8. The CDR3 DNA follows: TGCAGTGCTAGAGACGGGACTAGAGGGGGGGAGACCCAGTACTTC. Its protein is CSARDGTRGGETQYF.

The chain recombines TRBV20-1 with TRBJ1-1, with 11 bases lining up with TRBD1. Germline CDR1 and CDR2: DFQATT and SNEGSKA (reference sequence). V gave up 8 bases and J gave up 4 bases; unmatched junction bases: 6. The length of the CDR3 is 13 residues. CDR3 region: CSTRTGGITEAFF. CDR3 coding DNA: TGCAGTACGCGGACAGGGGGCATCACTGAAGCTTTCTTT.

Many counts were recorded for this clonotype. The CDR3: CASSLTASGYSGANVLTF. CDR3 bases: TGCGCCAGCAGCTTAACGGCTAGCGGGTACTCTGGGGCCAACGTCCTGACTTTC. The rearrangement uses TRBV5-1 and TRBJ2-6; 8 bases fit TRBD2. The V gene's germline CDR1 is SGHRS and CDR2 YFSETQ. Germline trimming cut 2 bases from V and 0 bases from J; bases unmatched to any gene: 7. This CDR3 has 18 residues.

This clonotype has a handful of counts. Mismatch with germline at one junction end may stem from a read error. The CDR3 here is CASTLSRGGGNTEAFF. DNA of the CDR3: TGCGCCAGCACCTTGTCCAGGGGTGGGGGGAACACTGAAGCTTTCTTT. The gene calls are TRBV5-1 and TRBJ1-1; TRBD1 is a possible D gene (6 bases). Looked up from germline, CDR1 is SGHRS and CDR2 is YFSETQ. This CDR3 comprises 16 residues.

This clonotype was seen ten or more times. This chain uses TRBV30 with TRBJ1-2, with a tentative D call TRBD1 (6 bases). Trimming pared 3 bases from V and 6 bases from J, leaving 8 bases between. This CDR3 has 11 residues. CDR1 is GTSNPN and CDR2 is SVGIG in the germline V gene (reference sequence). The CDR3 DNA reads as TGTGCCTGGAGCTACAGGGATGGCTACACCTTC. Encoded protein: CAWSYRDGYTF.

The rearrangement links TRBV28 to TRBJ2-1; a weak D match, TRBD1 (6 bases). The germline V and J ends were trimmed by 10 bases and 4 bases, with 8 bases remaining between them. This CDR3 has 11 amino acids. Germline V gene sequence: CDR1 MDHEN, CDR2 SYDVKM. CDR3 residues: CATGQYNEQFF. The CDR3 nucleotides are TGTGCCACCGGACAGTACAATGAGCAGTTCTTC. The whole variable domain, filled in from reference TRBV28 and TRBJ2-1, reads DVKVTQSSRYLVKRTGEKVFLECVQDMDHENMFWYRQDPGLGLRLIYFSYDVKMKEKGDIPEGYSVSREKKERFSLILESASTNQTSMYLCATGQYNEQFFGPGTRLTVL.

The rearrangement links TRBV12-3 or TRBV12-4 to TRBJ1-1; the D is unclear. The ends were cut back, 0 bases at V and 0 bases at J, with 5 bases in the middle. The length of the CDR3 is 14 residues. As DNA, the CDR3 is TGTGCCAGCAGTTTAGCCGGGGTGAACACTGAAGCTTTCTTT. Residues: CASSLAGVNTEAFF.

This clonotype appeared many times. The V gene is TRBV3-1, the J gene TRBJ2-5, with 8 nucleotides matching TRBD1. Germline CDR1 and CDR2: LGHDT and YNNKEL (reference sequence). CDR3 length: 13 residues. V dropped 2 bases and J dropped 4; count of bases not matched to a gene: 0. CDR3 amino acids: CASSQTGGETQYF. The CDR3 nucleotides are TGTGCCAGCAGCCAAACAGGGGGAGAGACCCAGTACTTC.

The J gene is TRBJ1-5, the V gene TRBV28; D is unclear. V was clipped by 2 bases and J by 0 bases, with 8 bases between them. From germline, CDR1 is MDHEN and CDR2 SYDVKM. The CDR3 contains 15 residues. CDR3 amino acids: CASSLLSYSNQPQHF. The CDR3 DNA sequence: TGTGCCAGCAGTTTACTCAGTTATAGCAATCAGCCCCAGCATTTT.

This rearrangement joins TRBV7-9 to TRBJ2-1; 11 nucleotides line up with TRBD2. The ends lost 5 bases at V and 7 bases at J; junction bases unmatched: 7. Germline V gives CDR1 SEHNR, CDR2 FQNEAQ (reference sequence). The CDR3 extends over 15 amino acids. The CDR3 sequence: CASSKTSGGLNEQFF. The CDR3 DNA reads TGTGCCAGCAGCAAAACTAGCGGGGGTCTTAATGAGCAGTTCTTC. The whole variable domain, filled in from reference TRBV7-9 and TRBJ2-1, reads DTGVSQNPRHKITKRGQNVTFRCDPISEHNRLYWYRQTLGQGPEFLTYFQNEAQLEKSRLLSDRFSAERPKGSFSTLEIQRTEQGDSAMYLCASSKTSGGLNEQFFGPGTRLTVL.